A single sample gave rise to the 20 T cell receptor beta chains below, sequenced in a study of neurological immune-mediated disorders. TCRdb re-derived calls from the 5' RACE reads in MiXCR, one entry per CDR3 protein. Of roughly 100,000 distinct CDR3 sequences in the sample, 3.5% are singletons; the top ten hold 5% to 7.5%. Sequenced material: PBMCs. The source is a woman under 30 with multiple sclerosis.

There are many counts of this clonotype. V gene TRBV15 combines with J gene TRBJ2-1; the match to TRBD1 covers 12 bases. V was pared by 4 bases and J by 6 bases, with 7 bases of the junction left unmatched. CDR1 and CDR2 (germline): LNHNV, YYDKDF (reference sequence). This CDR3 spans 16 amino acids. The CDR3 loop is CATSTRPGQGANEQFF. The CDR3 bases are TGTGCCACCAGCACGAGACCGGGACAGGGGGCCAATGAGCAGTTCTTC.

In this sample, this clonotype turned up many times. The chain recombines TRBV5-1 with TRBJ2-7; D is perhaps TRBD2 (6 bases). V lost 0 bases, J lost 7 bases, and 17 bases lay in between. The CDR3 loop spans 15 amino acids. Germline V gene lookup returns CDR1 SGHRS and CDR2 YFSETQ. The CDR3 DNA reads TGCGCCAGCAGCTTGGTTGGGGGTTTGGCGGGAGAGCAGTACTTC. It encodes CASSLVGGLAGEQYF.

This chain joins TRBV10-1 and TRBJ2-6; no firm D call. V was clipped by 0 bases and J by 1 base, with 10 bases between them. The length of the CDR3 is 17 residues. Germline V gene sequence: CDR1 WNHNN, CDR2 SYGVQD (reference sequence). This chain's CDR3 is CASSESIPLSGANVLTF. CDR3 bases: TGCGCCAGCAGTGAGTCGATCCCACTTTCTGGGGCCAACGTCCTGACTTTC.

This clonotype was detected many times. The chain combines TRBV20-1 with TRBJ2-7; TRBD2 aligns across 10 bases. The CDR3 is 16 residues long. The V and J ends lost 3 bases and 4 bases, in that order; junction bases with no gene match: 12. Germline CDR1 reads DFQATT; CDR2 reads SNEGSKA (reference sequence). CDR3 sequence (DNA): TGCAGTGCTAGCCACCTCCCGATAGCGGGGGGATACGAGCAGTACTTC. Translating it yields CSASHLPIAGGYEQYF.

This clonotype was counted at least ten times. The rearrangement uses TRBV7-9 and TRBJ1-1; 8 positions agree with TRBD1. The CDR3 consists of 15 residues. With V trimmed by 5 bases and J by 6 bases, 11 bases remained unmatched. The germline V gene encodes CDR1 SEHNR and CDR2 FQNEAQ (reference sequence). CDR3 nucleotides: TGTGCCAGCAGCCCACGGACAGGGTATCGCCCTGAAGCTTTCTTT. This encodes CASSPRTGYRPEAFF.

Remarks on this clonotype: One end of the junction is discordant with germline, which a read error may explain. The J gene is TRBJ1-2, the V gene TRBV12-3 or TRBV12-4; 7 nucleotides line up with TRBD1. The CDR3 sequence is 12 residues long. The CDR3 here is CDSTTNRGGYTF. In DNA form, the CDR3 reads TGTGACAGCACCACCAACAGGGGCGGCTACACCTTC.

This clonotype was counted many times. The chain employs TRBV7-2 and TRBJ1-3; unclear D gene. The germline CDR1 and CDR2 sequences are SGHTA and FQGNSA. Trimming took 4 bases from V and 2 from J, leaving 6 bases between them. The CDR3 sequence is 13 residues long. CDR3 in amino acids: CASSSPAGNTIYF. As DNA, the CDR3 is TGTGCCAGCAGCTCGCCCGCTGGAAACACCATATATTTT.

In this sample, this clonotype turned up many times. This chain joins TRBV5-8 and TRBJ2-6; D might be TRBD2 (5 bases). V was clipped by 5 bases and J by 0 bases, with 30 bases between them. Germline loops: CDR1 SGHTS, CDR2 YDEGEE. The CDR3 sequence is 22 residues long. CDR3 sequence (DNA): TGTGCCAGCAGTGCCCCCATTGACTACCTTTTAATATCCCCCTCTGGGGCCAACGTCCTGACTTTC. It specifies CASSAPIDYLLISPSGANVLTF.

The chain is built from TRBV5-1 and TRBJ2-1; D is tentatively TRBD1 or TRBD2 (5 bases each). V dropped 4 bases and J dropped 5 bases, with 13 bases sitting between them. Germline CDR1 reads SGHRS; CDR2 reads YFSETQ. The CDR3 consists of 14 residues. The DNA of the CDR3 is TGCGCCAGCAGCGGGGGAAAAGTACACAATGAGCAGTTCTTC. This gives the protein CASSGGKVHNEQFF.

The CDR3 protein is CSAREEGVIVNEQFF. The CDR3 nucleotides read TGCAGTGCTAGAGAGGAGGGGGTAATTGTCAATGAGCAGTTCTTC. The chain uses TRBV20-1 and TRBJ2-1, with D perhaps assigned TRBD1 or TRBD2 (6 bases each). Germline V gene data show CDR1 as DFQATT and CDR2 as SNEGSKA (reference sequence). The V end lost 0 bases, the J end lost 6 bases, and 15 bases lay between the germline ends. The CDR3 consists of 15 residues.

The chain joins TRBV9 to TRBJ1-2; no definite D call. From germline, CDR1 is SGDLS and CDR2 YYNGEE. This CDR3 is built from 12 residues. Trimming shortened V by 4 bases and J by 5 bases, and 9 bases separated the two germline ends. CDR3 in amino acids: CASSTGAYGYTF. DNA for the CDR3: TGTGCCAGCAGCACCGGAGCTTATGGCTACACCTTC. The whole variable domain, remainder taken from reference TRBV9 and TRBJ1-2, is DSGVTQTPKHLITATGQRVTLRCSPRSGDLSVYWYQQSLDQGLQFLIQYYNGEERAKGNILERFSAQQFPDLHSELNLSSLELGDSALYFCASSTGAYGYTFGSGTRLTVV.

This clonotype appeared many times. The chain recombines TRBV28 with TRBJ2-1, with 12 bases identical to TRBD2. The CDR3 has 15 residues. J was trimmed by 7 bases and V by 5 bases; bases with no gene match: 6. Germline CDR1 is MDHEN and CDR2 is SYDVKM. The CDR3 DNA is TGTGCCAGCAGTCTAGCGGGAGGGTGGGTAAATGAGCAGTTCTTC. This translates into CASSLAGGWVNEQFF.

As DNA, the CDR3 is TGTGCCAGCAGTCGGACAGGGAGTAAGTTTTACGAGCAGTACTTC. Translating gives CASSRTGSKFYEQYF. V is TRBV6-2 or TRBV6-3 and J is TRBJ2-7, with 8 bases aligning to TRBD1. Trimming took 5 bases from V and 4 from J; bases not matched to a gene: 10. The length of the CDR3 is 15 residues. The germline V gene encodes CDR1 MNHEY and CDR2 SVGEGT.

This clonotype was seen repeatedly, ten times or more. V and J are TRBV7-2 and TRBJ2-3; D unresolved. The CDR3 has 14 amino acids. V dropped 7 bases and J dropped 0 bases, with 11 bases sitting between them. Germline loops: CDR1 SGHTA, CDR2 FQGNSA. The chain's CDR3 is CASKLRQSTDTQYF. The DNA for the CDR3 is TGTGCCAGCAAACTACGGCAGAGCACAGATACGCAGTATTTT.

This clonotype was seen repeatedly, ten times or more. The rearrangement joins TRBV20-1 to TRBJ1-2; D possibly corresponds to TRBD1 (5 bases). Per germline, CDR1 DFQATT and CDR2 SNEGSKA (reference sequence). This CDR3 is 13 amino acids long. V was cut by 3 bases and J by 3 bases, with 11 bases left in between. This chain's CDR3 is CSASRQGDYGYTF. The CDR3 DNA follows: TGCAGTGCTAGTAGGCAGGGCGACTATGGCTACACCTTC.

This clonotype was detected many times. The chain joins TRBV20-1 to TRBJ2-4, with TRBD2 as a possible D gene (5 bases). CDR1 is DFQATT and CDR2 is SNEGSKA in the germline V gene (reference sequence). CDR3 length equals 12 residues. The germline V and J ends were trimmed by 4 bases and 7 bases, with 11 bases remaining between them. DNA for the CDR3: TGCAGTGCTATCTCGGACTCGAACATTCAGTACTTC. Translation: CSAISDSNIQYF.

The table lists this clonotype with many counts. The chain recombines TRBV13 with TRBJ1-6, with 7 bases lining up with TRBD1. CDR1 and CDR2 from the germline V gene are PRHDT and FYEKMQ (reference sequence). The CDR3 is 14 residues long. V trimming: 5 bases; J trimming: 10 bases; junction bases outside the gene matches: 8. The DNA for the CDR3 is TGTGCCAGCAGCACCTCAGGGGGTATCTCACCCCTCCACTTT. This sequence encodes CASSTSGGISPLHF.

This clonotype appeared a few times. Relative to the germline gene, one junction end is altered; a read error may explain this. V and J are TRBV20-1 and TRBJ1-5, with D possibly matching TRBD1 (5 bases). There are 12 residues in the CDR3. In germline, CDR1 is DFQATT, CDR2 SNEGSKA (reference sequence). CDR3 DNA: TGCAGTGCTAGGGCGGGGGATCAGCACCAGCATTTT. Residues: CSARAGDQHQHF.

This clonotype was seen at least ten times. DNA for the CDR3: TGCAGTGCTAGAGAATCGACACGGGGTAACAATCAGCCCCAGCATTTT. Amino acid sequence: CSARESTRGNNQPQHF. This sequence joins TRBV20-1 and TRBJ1-5; D unresolved. There are 16 residues in the CDR3. Trimming removed 0 bases at V and 3 bases at J, with 15 bases between. Germline V lookup: CDR1 DFQATT, CDR2 SNEGSKA (reference sequence).

This rearrangement joins TRBV5-3 to TRBJ2-7; 9 bases match TRBD1. TRBV5-3 is known as an ORF, though its function is uncertain. V lost 5 bases, J lost 1 base, and 10 bases stayed unmatched. This CDR3 spans 16 amino acids. DNA for the CDR3: TGTGCCAGAAGTCCTTCTCCGGGACAGGGTTCCTACGAGCAGTACTTC. Translating gives CARSPSPGQGSYEQYF.